Reported below is one TCR beta chain. The CDR3 sequence is 16 residues long. Germline V gives CDR1 ENHRY, CDR2 SYGVKD. Trimming removed 3 bases at V and 5 bases at J, with 16 bases between. Assay used: immunoSEQ multiplex PCR; TCRdb lists only in-frame clones, some missing. The sample consists of approximately 98,000 clones, roughly four fifths of them appearing once. The data are from a study of blood T cell repertoires in COVID-19. The wider study: Material from acute and convalescent COVID-19 was sourced from the United States, Italy and Spain. From T cells, B-cell-depleted T cells, or PBMCs came the material, which was cDNA or gDNA.

The sequencing sample was made of peripheral blood. This sequence was found in a man between 60 and 70 years old with acute or convalescent COVID-19. The rearrangement links TRBV10-3 to TRBJ1-4; tentative D call: TRBD1 (5 bases). The CDR3 spells CAISDGAGPLNEKLFF. CDR3 sequence (DNA): TGTGCCATCAGTGATGGGGCGGGACCCTTGAATGAAAAACTGTTTTTT.